The 32 T cell receptor beta chains below all came from one sample that was sequenced in a study of blood T cell repertoires in COVID-19. Clones were read by immunoSEQ multiplex PCR, and TCRdb kept only the in-frame ones, dropping some. There are about 410,000 clones in the sample; 75% to 90% occur only once, and approximately 1.5% lies in the top ten. Sequences were obtained from peripheral blood. These receptors all come from a woman in her twenties or thirties with active or convalescent COVID-19.

The CDR3: CASSPLAGTTDTQYF. CDR3 DNA sequence: TGTGCCAGCAGCCCCTTAGCGGGAACAACAGATACGCAGTATTTT. This chain uses TRBV27 with TRBJ2-3; 8 bases align to TRBD2. V dropped 6 bases and J dropped 3; count of bases not matched to a gene: 8. Germline loops: CDR1 MNHEY, CDR2 SMNVEV (reference sequence). The CDR3 is made up of 15 amino acids.

This clone has more than one count but fewer than ten. This chain links TRBV19 with TRBJ1-1; 10 bases fit TRBD1. The germline gives CDR1 LNHDA, CDR2 SQIVND (reference sequence). The V gene end was trimmed by 4 bases and the J gene end by 7 bases; junction bases not matched to a gene: 12. This CDR3 region has 16 residues. CDR3 DNA sequence: TGTGCCAGTAGTACACTTCCGGGACAGGGGAATGTTGAAGCTTTCTTT. It specifies CASSTLPGQGNVEAFF.

The V gene is TRBV11-2, the J gene TRBJ1-3; weak D call: TRBD1 (5 bases). CDR1 is SGHAT, CDR2 FQNNGV, per germline. V gave up 7 bases and J gave up 0 bases, with 13 bases separating them. The CDR3 loop spans 15 amino acids. Written as DNA, the CDR3 is TGTGCCAGCACCAATGGACAACCCTCTGGAAACACCATATATTTT. It yields the protein CASTNGQPSGNTIYF.

The chain couples TRBV7-9 to TRBJ1-2; D remains ambiguous. V was trimmed by 4 bases and J by 1 base, leaving 4 bases between them. The germline CDR1 and CDR2 sequences are SEHNR and FQNEAQ (reference sequence). The CDR3 length is 12 residues. CDR3 sequence (DNA): TGTGCCAGCAGCTCGCGTAACTATGGCTACACCTTC. Protein sequence: CASSSRNYGYTF.

This rearrangement joins TRBV23-1 to TRBJ2-6; no reliable D call. TRBV23-1 is assigned to the ORF class and has an uncertain function. The CDR3 spans 17 residues. The germline V and J ends were trimmed by 5 bases and 0 bases, with 14 bases remaining between them. The CDR3 spells CASSAPTWASGANVLTF. CDR3 DNA: TGCGCCAGCAGTGCCCCAACCTGGGCCTCTGGGGCCAACGTCCTGACTTTC.

The chain links TRBV10-2 to TRBJ1-1; the match to TRBD1 covers 8 bases. This CDR3 spans 15 amino acids. CDR1 and CDR2 from the germline V gene are WSHSY and SAAADI. Germline trimming cut 2 bases from V and 5 bases from J; bases unmatched to any gene: 7. CDR3 sequence: CASSEGQGARTEAFF. Written as DNA, the CDR3 is TGCGCCAGCAGTGAGGGACAGGGCGCACGAACTGAAGCTTTCTTT.

CDR3 sequence (DNA): TGTGCCACCTCCGGGGACTACTCTGGAAACACCATATATTTT. It is translated as CATSGDYSGNTIYF. The rearrangement uses TRBV10-3 and TRBJ1-3, with D tentatively TRBD1 (5 bases). This CDR3 region has 14 residues. Trimming pared 10 bases from V and 0 bases from J, leaving 13 bases between. Germline CDR1 and CDR2: ENHRY and SYGVKD.

This chain links TRBV6-5 with TRBJ1-2; D may be TRBD1 (6 bases). The ends were cut back, 6 bases at V and 4 bases at J, with 12 bases in the middle. The CDR3 runs 13 residues. Germline V CDR1 and CDR2: MNHEY, SVGAGI. Here the CDR3 reads CASRGDTAYGYTF. The CDR3 DNA sequence: TGTGCCAGCAGGGGGGACACGGCCTATGGCTACACCTTC.

This sequence joins TRBV18 and TRBJ2-5; D unresolved. The CDR3 totals 14 residues. Trimming took 2 bases from V and 5 from J, leaving 12 bases between them. CDR1 KGHSH and CDR2 LQKENI come from the germline V gene. The chain's CDR3 is CASSPSTLRETQYF. CDR3 sequence (DNA): TGTGCCAGCTCACCATCGACTTTGCGGGAGACCCAGTACTTC.

The rearrangement links TRBV10-3 to TRBJ2-3; 9 bases fit TRBD1. The CDR3 length is 15 residues. Germline V gene data show CDR1 as ENHRY and CDR2 as SYGVKD. J lost 4 bases, V lost 3 bases, and 5 bases had no gene match. In DNA, the CDR3 is TGTGCCATCAGTGACTCACAGGGGGCGGCAGATACGCAGTATTTT. The encoded protein is CAISDSQGAADTQYF.

This chain links TRBV19 with TRBJ2-7, with D perhaps matching TRBD1 (6 bases). CDR1 LNHDA and CDR2 SQIVND come from the germline V gene (reference sequence). V was cut by 5 bases and J by 2 bases, with 13 bases left in between. The CDR3 contains 14 residues. CDR3 in DNA: TGTGCCAGTAGTTTCCGGGACACACCCTACGAGCAGTACTTC. Amino acids: CASSFRDTPYEQYF.

The chain recombines TRBV7-9 with TRBJ1-4, with D possibly matching TRBD1 (5 bases). The CDR3 length is 18 residues. Germline assignment: CDR1 SEHNR and CDR2 FQNEAQ (reference sequence). Trimming pared 1 base from V and 0 bases from J, leaving 15 bases between. The CDR3 is CASSLDRLGSATNEKLFF. Written as DNA, the CDR3 is TGTGCCAGCAGCTTAGACAGGCTCGGGTCTGCAACTAATGAAAAACTGTTTTTT.

This clone ranks as medium-sized. This chain uses TRBV6-4 with TRBJ2-3; a weak D match, TRBD1 (6 bases). CDR1 and CDR2 from the germline V gene are MRHNA and SNTAGT. The V end lost 4 bases, the J end lost 0 bases, and 11 bases lay between the germline ends. The CDR3 length is 15 residues. The CDR3 sequence is CASSGTVGSTDTQYF. In nucleotides, the CDR3 is TGTGCCAGCAGTGGGACAGTGGGTAGCACAGATACGCAGTATTTT.

The chain combines TRBV11-2 with TRBJ1-1; 7 bases agree with TRBD1. Trimming removed 5 bases from V and 1 base from J; junction bases left unmatched: 10. This CDR3 is built from 16 residues. Germline V gene lookup returns CDR1 SGHAT and CDR2 FQNNGV. The CDR3 is CASSRPTGKENTEAFF. Here the CDR3 DNA reads TGTGCCAGCAGCCGCCCGACAGGGAAGGAGAACACTGAAGCTTTCTTT.

The chain links TRBV27 to TRBJ1-6, with 7 bases that match TRBD1. Trimming took 5 bases from V and 7 from J; bases not matched to a gene: 11. The CDR3 totals 16 residues. Germline CDR1 reads MNHEY; CDR2 reads SMNVEV (reference sequence). The DNA of the CDR3 is TGTGCCAGCAGTCCCCAGGGACAGTTTCTCAATTCACCCCTCCACTTT. This codes for CASSPQGQFLNSPLHF.

The chain uses TRBV7-9 and TRBJ1-2; 7 nucleotides line up with TRBD1. The CDR3 totals 14 residues. The junction had 4 bases not matched to a gene; V was cut back by 2 bases and J by 4 bases. CDR1 and CDR2 from the germline V gene are SEHNR and FQNEAQ (reference sequence). Here the CDR3 DNA reads TGTGCCAGCAGCTTACCGACAGGGCTCTATGGCTACACCTTC. It specifies CASSLPTGLYGYTF. The full variable domain, its missing parts supplied by reference TRBV7-9 and TRBJ1-2, is DTGVSQNPRHKITKRGQNVTFRCDPISEHNRLYWYRQTLGQGPEFLTYFQNEAQLEKSRLLSDRFSAERPKGSFSTLEIQRTEQGDSAMYLCASSLPTGLYGYTFGSGTRLTVV.

This clone was counted between two and nine times. V gene TRBV19 combines with J gene TRBJ1-6, with 9 positions matching TRBD1. The CDR3 contains 16 residues. Germline values: CDR1 LNHDA, CDR2 SQIVND (reference sequence). The junction had 11 bases not matched to a gene; V was cut back by 7 bases and J by 7 bases. CDR3 protein: CASTPPGQGENSPLHF. DNA for the CDR3: TGTGCCAGTACCCCCCCGGGACAGGGAGAAAATTCACCCCTCCACTTT.

The chain employs TRBV2 and TRBJ2-2; 8 positions agree with TRBD1. Germline V gene lookup returns CDR1 SNHLY and CDR2 FYNNEI. J gave up 7 bases and V 7 bases, and 11 bases lay outside the gene matches. The CDR3 has 15 residues. This chain's CDR3 is CASTSTGGMVGELFF. The CDR3 DNA reads TGTGCCAGCACAAGTACAGGGGGGATGGTCGGGGAGCTGTTTTTT.

The chain carries TRBV5-1 and TRBJ2-2; D is undetermined. The V end was cut by 7 bases, the J end by 6 bases, with 13 bases between. There are 13 residues in the CDR3. The germline V gene has CDR1 SGHRS and CDR2 YFSETQ. CDR3 coding DNA: TGCGCCAGCGAAAATGAAGCTGCCGGGGAGCTGTTTTTT. Amino acid sequence: CASENEAAGELFF.

This chain joins TRBV2 and TRBJ1-3; D is ambiguous. Germline CDR1 and CDR2: SNHLY and FYNNEI. Between the trimmed V and J ends, which lost 6 bases and 4 bases, there was a span of 13 bases. There are 14 residues in the CDR3. This CDR3 reads CASSLPPEGNTIYF. CDR3 bases: TGTGCCAGCAGCCTCCCACCCGAGGGAAACACCATATATTTT.

V gene TRBV19 combines with J gene TRBJ1-4; D unclear. The V end lost 4 bases, the J end lost 0 bases, and 6 bases lay between the germline ends. From germline, CDR1 is LNHDA and CDR2 SQIVND (reference sequence). The CDR3 length is 14 residues. As DNA, the CDR3 is TGTGCCAGTAGTAGCAGCGCAACTAATGAAAAACTGTTTTTT. It encodes CASSSSATNEKLFF.

The V gene is TRBV2, the J gene TRBJ1-1; a possible D gene is TRBD1 (6 bases). V lost 6 bases, J lost 3 bases, and 26 bases lay in between. CDR3 length: 18 residues. Germline V gene lookup returns CDR1 SNHLY and CDR2 FYNNEI. CDR3 DNA: TGTGCCAGCAGAAGGAGAAATCGGGACAACGGATTGGACACTGAAGCTTTCTTT. Amino acids: CASRRRNRDNGLDTEAFF.

J is TRBJ1-1 and V is TRBV27; 11 bases fit TRBD1. V was clipped by 5 bases and J by 4 bases; unmatched bases: 6. The length of the CDR3 is 15 residues. Germline V gene sequence: CDR1 MNHEY, CDR2 SMNVEV (reference sequence). CDR3 loop: CASSPRTGGVTEAFF. For the CDR3, the DNA is TGTGCCAGCAGTCCTAGGACAGGGGGCGTCACTGAAGCTTTCTTT.

The chain has TRBV6-5 and TRBJ1-1; the match to TRBD1 covers 7 bases. The CDR3 spans 14 residues. V lost 9 bases and J lost 0; bases outside the gene matches: 7. The germline CDR1 and CDR2 sequences are MNHEY and SVGAGI. The chain's CDR3 is CARLAGQLNTEAFF. The CDR3 DNA reads TGTGCCAGACTAGCGGGACAGCTGAACACTGAAGCTTTCTTT.

The chain recombines TRBV5-1 with TRBJ2-7; the D is unclear. V dropped 1 base and J dropped 2 bases, with 10 bases sitting between them. The CDR3 is 14 residues long. Germline CDR1 reads SGHRS; CDR2 reads YFSETQ. The CDR3 loop reads CASSLSVDTYEQYF. The CDR3 bases are TGCGCCAGCAGCTTGTCGGTAGATACCTACGAGCAGTACTTC.

In nucleotides, the CDR3 is TGTGCCATCAGGGGGGACAGTGGAGTTTTAGGATCCTACGAGCAGTACTTC. Residues: CAIRGDSGVLGSYEQYF. The chain uses TRBV10-3 and TRBJ2-7; 7 bases agree with TRBD1. The CDR3 length is 17 residues. Germline V gene sequence: CDR1 ENHRY, CDR2 SYGVKD. V gave up 6 bases and J gave up 1 base; unmatched junction bases: 15.

This rearrangement joins TRBV19 to TRBJ1-3; tentative D call: TRBD1 (6 bases). The CDR3 runs 16 residues. Germline V CDR1 and CDR2: LNHDA, SQIVND (reference sequence). V lost 2 bases, J lost 1 base, and 12 bases lay in between. CDR3 loop: CASSINRVPSGNTIYF. In DNA, the CDR3 is TGTGCCAGTAGTATAAACAGGGTCCCATCTGGAAACACCATATATTTT.

This rearrangement joins TRBV6-5 to TRBJ1-5; weak D call: TRBD1 (5 bases). CDR3 length: 13 amino acids. Germline V gene lookup returns CDR1 MNHEY and CDR2 SVGAGI. Trimming cost V 6 bases and J 8 bases, with 14 bases left between them. CDR3 bases: TGTGCCAGCAGCACGCAGGGTTTGAAGCCCCAGCATTTT. Amino acids: CASSTQGLKPQHF.

This clone was recorded only once. This chain links TRBV7-9 with TRBJ2-7; 8 bases are shared with TRBD2. Germline V gene sequence: CDR1 SEHNR, CDR2 FQNEAQ (reference sequence). The ends lost 2 bases at V and 0 bases at J; junction bases unmatched: 9. The CDR3 is 17 residues long. CDR3 amino acids: CASSLYQASGSSYEQYF. Here the CDR3 DNA reads TGTGCCAGCAGCTTATATCAGGCCAGCGGGAGCTCCTACGAGCAGTACTTC. Drawing the rest from reference TRBV7-9 and TRBJ2-7, the complete variable domain is DTGVSQNPRHKITKRGQNVTFRCDPISEHNRLYWYRQTLGQGPEFLTYFQNEAQLEKSRLLSDRFSAERPKGSFSTLEIQRTEQGDSAMYLCASSLYQASGSSYEQYFGPGTRLTVT.

The rearrangement joins TRBV2 to TRBJ2-3; TRBD2 aligns across 14 bases. The V gene's germline CDR1 is SNHLY and CDR2 FYNNEI. The CDR3 has 13 residues. V shed 6 bases, J shed 11 bases, and the junction held 4 bases outside the gene matches. The CDR3 DNA is TGTGCCAGCAGAGGACTAGCGGGAGGTGAGCAGTATTTT. This encodes CASRGLAGGEQYF.

This clone was found a few times. The J gene is TRBJ1-1, the V gene TRBV12-3 or TRBV12-4; D is possibly TRBD1 (5 bases). The CDR3 length is 11 residues. The V and J ends lost 1 base and 12 bases respectively, with 9 bases between them. In nucleotides, the CDR3 is TGTGCCAGCAGTTTAGGGCAGGGTCCTTTCTTT. Amino acid sequence: CASSLGQGPFF.

The CDR3 region has the DNA TGTGCCAGCAGCCAAGGGACAGCGTCTAACTATGGCTACACCTTC. It yields the protein CASSQGTASNYGYTF. The chain links TRBV3-1 (or the pseudogene TRBV3-2) to TRBJ1-2; perhaps TRBD1 as D (6 bases). The V end was cut by 1 base, the J end by 0 bases, with 9 bases between. Germline V gene sequence: CDR1 LGHDT, CDR2 YNNKEL (reference sequence). The CDR3 runs 15 residues.